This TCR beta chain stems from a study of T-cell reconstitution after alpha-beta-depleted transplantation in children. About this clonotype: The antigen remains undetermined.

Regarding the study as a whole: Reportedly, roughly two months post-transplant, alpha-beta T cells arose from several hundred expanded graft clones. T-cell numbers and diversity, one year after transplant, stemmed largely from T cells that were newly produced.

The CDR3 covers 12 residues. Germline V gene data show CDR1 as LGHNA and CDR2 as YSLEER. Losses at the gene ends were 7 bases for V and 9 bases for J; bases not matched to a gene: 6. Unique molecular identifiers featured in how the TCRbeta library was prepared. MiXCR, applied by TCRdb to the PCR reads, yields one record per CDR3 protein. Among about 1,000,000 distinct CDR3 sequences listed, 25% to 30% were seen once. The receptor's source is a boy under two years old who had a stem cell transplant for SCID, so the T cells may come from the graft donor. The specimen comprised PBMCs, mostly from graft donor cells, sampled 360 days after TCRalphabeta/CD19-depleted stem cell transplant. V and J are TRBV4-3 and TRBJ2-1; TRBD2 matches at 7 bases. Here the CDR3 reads CASTGGGPEQFF. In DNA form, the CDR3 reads TGCGCCAGCACCGGCGGGGGACCTGAGCAGTTCTTC.